The clone carrying this T cell receptor (beta chain) was found a few times. Its antigen is unidentified. Repertoires were generated with immunoSEQ multiplex PCR, while TCRdb's copy carries only in-frame clones and drops some. The repertoire consists of 110,000 to 150,000 clones, with 80% to 90% occurring once and the leading ten covering about 8%. Trimming took off 4 bases at V and 7 bases at J, with 8 bases between the two ends. The CDR3 has 11 residues. Germline V CDR1 and CDR2: SGHVS, FNYEAQ. These data come from a study of T cell responses to AZD1222 COVID-19 vaccine. Findings and caveats of the study: White British ancestry dominated among donors, who included more females, and clonal diversity was possibly underestimated.

This chain connects TRBV7-6 to TRBJ2-7; D is unclear. The receptor was derived from an adult in good health. The sequenced sample was peripheral blood, obtained on day 0 of AZD1222 vaccination. The CDR3: CASSSEREQYF. The CDR3 coding sequence is TGTGCCAGCAGCTCCGAGAGGGAGCAGTACTTC.